The 21 T cell receptor beta chains below were found in one sample sequenced in a study of blood T cell repertoires in COVID-19. Sequenced by immunoSEQ multiplex PCR; TCRdb stores in-frame clones only, minus some. The sample has some 48,000 clones, about 83% seen once; the top ten hold roughly 14%. Sequenced material: peripheral blood. All receptors derive from a human donor in a cohort sampled during active COVID-19.

V gene TRBV7-6 combines with J gene TRBJ2-1; 10 nucleotides line up with TRBD2. V shed 6 bases and J 6 bases; nucleotides not matched to a gene: 8. Looked up from germline, CDR1 is SGHVS and CDR2 is FNYEAQ. The CDR3 is 15 residues long. CDR3 nucleotide sequence: TGTGCCAGCAGAACAAGCGGGAGGGCCCTCAATGAGCAGTTCTTC. This translates into CASRTSGRALNEQFF.

The chain links TRBV14 to TRBJ2-3, with 8 positions matching TRBD2. The V gene end was trimmed by 6 bases and the J gene end by 2 bases; junction bases not matched to a gene: 1. The CDR3 has 13 residues. Germline assignment: CDR1 SGHDN and CDR2 FVKESK. The CDR3 here is CASRTSATDTQYF. The DNA for the CDR3 is TGTGCCAGCAGGACTAGCGCCACAGATACGCAGTATTTT.

This chain links TRBV21-1 with TRBJ1-2; no check of the table's D call, TRBD1, against the DNA was made. TRBV21-1 is a known pseudogene. The CDR3 spans 18 residues. DNA for the CDR3: TGTGCCAGCAGCAAAGAAATATTGGACAGGGAAGATGGCTATGGCTACACCTTC. Protein: CASSKEILDREDGYGYTF.

The chain uses TRBV24-1 and TRBJ2-3, with no clear D. The CDR3 extends over 15 amino acids. Trimming took 3 bases from V and 1 from J, leaving 10 bases between them. The germline gives CDR1 KGHDR, CDR2 SFDVKD. The CDR3 bases are TGTGCCACCAGTGATCCAACCGCAGGCACAGATACGCAGTATTTT. This gives the protein CATSDPTAGTDTQYF.

The DNA of the CDR3 is TGTGCCACCAGCAGAGATCAAGCCCTCCCAGAGACCCAGTACTTC. Translating gives CATSRDQALPETQYF. The J gene is TRBJ2-5, the V gene TRBV15; D uncertain. CDR3 length: 15 residues. The germline V and J ends were trimmed by 0 bases and 4 bases, with 12 bases remaining between them. Looked up from germline, CDR1 is LNHNV and CDR2 is YYDKDF (reference sequence).

The rearrangement joins TRBV5-6 to TRBJ1-1, with TRBD1 identical over 12 bases. The V and J ends lost 3 bases and 1 base, in that order; junction bases with no gene match: 10. Germline V gene sequence: CDR1 SGHDT, CDR2 YYEEEE. This CDR3 is built from 18 residues. For the CDR3, the DNA is TGTGCCAGCAGCTCCCCGGGACAGGGGGCGCCGGGGAACACTGAAGCTTTCTTT. Its translation: CASSSPGQGAPGNTEAFF. The full variable domain, rest sourced from reference TRBV5-6 and TRBJ1-1, is DAGVTQSPTHLIKTRGQQVTLRCSPKSGHDTVSWYQQALGQGPQFIFQYYEEEERQRGNFPDRFSGHQFPNYSSELNVNALLLGDSALYLCASSSPGQGAPGNTEAFFGQGTRLTVV.

The chain links TRBV19 to TRBJ1-2, with 7 bases aligning to TRBD1. V gave up 3 bases and J gave up 7 bases; unmatched junction bases: 8. Germline lookup yields CDR1 LNHDA and CDR2 SQIVND (reference sequence). This CDR3 region has 14 residues. The DNA for the CDR3 is TGTGCCAGTAGTATTACTGGGACAGCCCGTGGCTACACCTTC. Translation: CASSITGTARGYTF.

The chain uses TRBV7-2 and TRBJ2-7, with a tentative D call TRBD2 (7 bases). The CDR3 is 16 amino acids. Germline lookup yields CDR1 SGHTA and CDR2 FQGNSA. V dropped 0 bases and J dropped 4 bases, with 16 bases sitting between them. CDR3 in amino acids: CASSLAGGRSGYEQYF. CDR3 nucleotide sequence: TGTGCCAGCAGCTTAGCGGGGGGGCGTAGCGGGTACGAGCAGTACTTC.

The CDR3 DNA follows: TGTGCCAGCAGTGAAGCGGGCCTATCGGGACGGGGGGGCGTTGAAGCTTTCTTT. Translated: CASSEAGLSGRGGVEAFF. The chain joins TRBV2 to TRBJ1-1, with D possibly being TRBD1 (6 bases). Germline assignment: CDR1 SNHLY and CDR2 FYNNEI. The CDR3 loop spans 18 amino acids. With 0 bases removed from V and 7 bases from J, the gap between germline ends came to 24 bases.

The J gene is TRBJ1-6, the V gene TRBV11-2; D remains ambiguous. The CDR3 consists of 15 residues. The germline V gene has CDR1 SGHAT and CDR2 FQNNGV. Trimming cost V 6 bases and J 0 bases, with 9 bases left between them. CDR3 bases: TGTGCCAGCAGACTTATAAGCTCCTATAATTCACCCCTCCACTTT. Protein sequence: CASRLISSYNSPLHF.

This clone appeared once. This chain joins TRBV30 and TRBJ2-2; possible D gene TRBD2, 7 bases. The CDR3 has 14 amino acids. V shed 5 bases and J shed 4 bases, with 14 bases lying between them. Germline lookup yields CDR1 GTSNPN and CDR2 SVGIG (reference sequence). CDR3 in amino acids: CAWERDTVTGELFF. CDR3 in DNA: TGTGCCTGGGAGCGGGACACCGTCACCGGGGAGCTGTTTTTT.

The chain recombines TRBV4-1 with TRBJ1-6; D unclear. CDR3 length equals 15 residues. Germline V gives CDR1 MGHRA, CDR2 YSYEKL. The V end was cut by 0 bases, the J end by 4 bases, with 7 bases between. The CDR3 sequence is CASSQDTGYNSPLHF. CDR3 sequence (DNA): TGCGCCAGCAGCCAAGACACCGGGTATAATTCACCCCTCCACTTT.

The chain has TRBV2 and TRBJ2-4, with 12 bases identical to TRBD2. V dropped 4 bases and J dropped 0; count of bases not matched to a gene: 1. The CDR3 sequence is 16 residues long. Germline-derived CDR1 and CDR2 are SNHLY and FYNNEI. CDR3 bases: TGTGCCAGCAGTGGACTAGCGGGAGTAGCCAAAAACATTCAGTACTTC. As protein: CASSGLAGVAKNIQYF.

The chain employs TRBV19 and TRBJ1-2, with 9 bases lining up with TRBD1. The V and J ends lost 9 bases and 6 bases, in that order; junction bases with no gene match: 11. Germline values: CDR1 LNHDA, CDR2 SQIVND (reference sequence). The CDR3 length is 14 residues. CDR3 sequence reads: CASTAGQGLNGYTF. The CDR3 DNA follows: TGTGCCAGCACCGCGGGACAGGGACTTAATGGCTACACCTTC.

V usage is TRBV7-2 and J usage is TRBJ2-5, with 8 bases aligning to TRBD2. Per germline, CDR1 SGHTA and CDR2 FQGNSA. The CDR3 has 14 residues. V lost 3 bases and J lost 4; bases outside the gene matches: 4. The CDR3 DNA reads TGTGCCAGCAGCTTCATCGGGGGGGCAGAGACCCAGTACTTC. Protein sequence: CASSFIGGAETQYF. The full variable domain, with the rest looked up from reference TRBV7-2 and TRBJ2-5, is GAGVSQSPSNKVTEKGKDVELRCDPISGHTALYWYRQSLGQGLEFLIYFQGNSAPDKSGLPSDRFSAERTGGSVSTLTIQRTQQEDSAVYLCASSFIGGAETQYFGPGTRLLVL.

This chain uses TRBV11-2 with TRBJ2-7, with D possibly TRBD2 on 6 matching bases. The V end was cut by 3 bases, the J end by 2 bases, with 14 bases between. CDR3 size: 15 residues. CDR1 is SGHAT, CDR2 FQNNGV, per germline. This CDR3 reads CASSFPMTSTYEQYF. Here the CDR3 DNA reads TGTGCCAGCAGCTTCCCAATGACTAGTACCTACGAGCAGTACTTC. The whole variable domain, remainder taken from reference TRBV11-2 and TRBJ2-7, is EAGVAQSPRYKIIEKRQSVAFWCNPISGHATLYWYQQILGQGPKLLIQFQNNGVVDDSQLPKDRFSAERLKGVDSTLKIQPAKLEDSAVYLCASSFPMTSTYEQYFGPGTRLTVT.

This clone showed up just a few times. The gene calls are TRBV5-6 and TRBJ2-7, with 7 bases matching TRBD1. The CDR3 has 13 residues. With 4 bases clipped from V and 5 bases from J, the junction kept 6 bases outside the gene matches. Germline lookup yields CDR1 SGHDT and CDR2 YYEEEE. The DNA for the CDR3 is TGTGCCAGCAGCCCCGACAGGGCTCACGAGCAGTACTTC. Amino acids: CASSPDRAHEQYF.

The chain's CDR3 is CASSQGGGNTEAFF. CDR3 nucleotides: TGTGCCAGCAGCCAAGGTGGAGGGAACACTGAAGCTTTCTTT. The rearrangement joins TRBV3-1 (or the pseudogene TRBV3-2) to TRBJ1-1; no firm D call. Trimming stripped 1 base from V and 1 base from J, with 7 bases between. Germline loops: CDR1 LGHDT, CDR2 YNNKEL (reference sequence). This CDR3 is built from 14 residues.

The chain uses TRBV2 and TRBJ2-7; 8 nucleotides line up with TRBD1. Germline V lookup: CDR1 SNHLY, CDR2 FYNNEI. CDR3 length: 13 amino acids. The V and J ends lost 7 bases and 2 bases, in that order; junction bases with no gene match: 4. In DNA, the CDR3 is TGTGCCAGCACCGGGACAGGAGCCTACGAGCAGTACTTC. It specifies CASTGTGAYEQYF.

The V gene is TRBV7-2, the J gene TRBJ1-3, with a weak D call TRBD1 (5 bases). Trimming pared 5 bases from V and 0 bases from J, leaving 17 bases between. The CDR3 has 17 amino acids. Germline V gene lookup returns CDR1 SGHTA and CDR2 FQGNSA. The CDR3 spells CASSPLQALYSGNTIYF. For the CDR3, the DNA is TGTGCCAGCAGCCCCCTACAGGCCCTTTACTCTGGAAACACCATATATTTT.

The chain uses TRBV19 and TRBJ2-3, with 10 bases matching TRBD2. The length of the CDR3 is 16 residues. Germline V gene data show CDR1 as LNHDA and CDR2 as SQIVND (reference sequence). The V and J ends lost 5 bases and 2 bases, in that order; junction bases with no gene match: 7. Written as DNA, the CDR3 is TGTGCCAGTAGTTCCGGGACTAGCGAATACACAGATACGCAGTATTTT. This codes for CASSSGTSEYTDTQYF. The variable domain in full, completed from reference TRBV19 and TRBJ2-3, reads DGGITQSPKYLFRKEGQNVTLSCEQNLNHDAMYWYRQDPGQGLRLIYYSQIVNDFQKGDIAEGYSVSREKKESFPLTVTSAQKNPTAFYLCASSSGTSEYTDTQYFGPGTRLTVL.